In this sample, the clone carrying this T cell receptor (beta chain) turned up many times. RNA transcripts gave rise to amplified TCR beta CDR3 regions. The TCR CDR3 was amplified in a first-round RT-PCR using the HTBI primer set. TCRdb reprocessed the multiplex PCR reads via MiXCR and lists one record per CDR3 protein. In the table there are about 350,000 distinct CDR3 sequences, about 15% of which are singletons. The data belong to a study of T cells in Graves' hyperthyroidism and ophthalmopathy. Diagnoses were made from clinical symptoms, serum measures (thyroxine and TRAb), thyroid ultrasound and orbital computed tomography. The specimen sequenced was blood. The receptor comes from a woman between 25 and 40 years old with Graves' hyperthyroidism.

The CDR3 protein is CASSPGSGSSKTQYF. CDR3 DNA sequence: TGTGCCAGCAGCCCGGGTAGCGGGAGTTCTAAGACCCAGTACTTC. The chain carries TRBV11-2 and TRBJ2-5; 9 bases agree with TRBD2. Germline trimming cut 5 bases from V and 6 bases from J; bases unmatched to any gene: 10. The CDR3 has 15 residues. Germline CDR1 and CDR2: SGHAT and FQNNGV.